The 14 T cell receptor beta chains reported below all come from one sample, sequenced in a study of cytomegalovirus exposure and HLA in healthy donors (dated by TCRdb to the late 2010s). Libraries were made using the immunoSEQ multiplex PCR assay. A mixture of 60 forward primers for TCR Vbeta segments and 13 reverse primers for TCR Jbeta segments was used in the multiplex PCR. TCRdb provides this immuneACCESS table in a form limited to in-frame rearrangements. Some clones are lacking; in checked studies, under half of them reflect an unresolved V gene, and why the rest are absent is not known. Counted in this sample were about 180,000 clones; 79% of them appeared once. 0.69% of the sample is taken by the ten largest. The specimen was PBMCs. All receptors derive from a middle-aged woman in good health and CMV-seronegative.

The chain couples TRBV5-1 to TRBJ2-7; 8 bases map to TRBD2. Trimming cost V 4 bases and J 3 bases; bases outside gene matches: 12. Germline lookup yields CDR1 SGHRS and CDR2 YFSETQ. This CDR3 region has 16 residues. In DNA, the CDR3 is TGCGCCAGCAGCCCGGGGCAAGCCGGGGGGGTCTACGAGCAGTACTTC. Amino acid sequence: CASSPGQAGGVYEQYF.

The chain joins TRBV5-1 to TRBJ2-1, with 10 bases identical to TRBD2. The junction had 6 bases not matched to a gene; V was cut back by 2 bases and J by 7 bases. CDR3 length: 15 amino acids. Germline lookup yields CDR1 SGHRS and CDR2 YFSETQ. As DNA, the CDR3 is TGCGCCAGCAGCTTAGCGGGGGGGATTCAAAATGAGCAGTTCTTC. It is translated as CASSLAGGIQNEQFF.

V gene TRBV11-3 combines with J gene TRBJ2-1; 11 bases align to TRBD2. CDR1 is SGHNT and CDR2 is YENEEA in the germline V gene. The J segment lost 10 bases and the V segment lost 4 bases, leaving 3 bases of the junction unmatched. CDR3 size: 13 residues. The CDR3 here is CASSYLAGGEQFF. The DNA of the CDR3 is TGTGCCAGCAGCTACTTAGCGGGAGGGGAGCAGTTCTTC.

The genes are TRBV5-1 and TRBJ1-2; 7 bases align to TRBD1. The trim removed 0 bases at V and 5 bases at J, leaving 7 bases unmatched. CDR3 size: 15 residues. Germline V gene data show CDR1 as SGHRS and CDR2 as YFSETQ. The CDR3 DNA follows: TGCGCCAGCAGCTTGGAAGTGGGACAGCAATATGGCTACACCTTC. This codes for CASSLEVGQQYGYTF.

CDR3 protein: CASRRQAYEGKLFF. The CDR3 coding sequence is TGTGCCAGTAGAAGACAAGCCTATGAGGGAAAACTGTTTTTT. The rearrangement joins TRBV19 to TRBJ1-4; D gene unclear. The germline V and J ends were trimmed by 6 bases and 10 bases, with 18 bases remaining between them. The germline V gene has CDR1 LNHDA and CDR2 SQIVND (reference sequence). The CDR3 length is 14 residues.

The rearrangement links TRBV6-5 to TRBJ1-1; 8 bases align to TRBD1. This CDR3 spans 14 amino acids. Germline V CDR1 and CDR2: MNHEY, SVGAGI. V shed 6 bases and J 11 bases; nucleotides not matched to a gene: 14. The CDR3 reads CASSNRQGRLGAFF. The CDR3 DNA follows: TGTGCCAGCAGCAACAGACAGGGGCGGCTTGGGGCTTTCTTT.

CDR3 protein: CASSLGIGQGTFYEQYF. Here the CDR3 DNA reads TGTGCCAGCAGCTTGGGCATCGGACAGGGGACATTCTACGAGCAGTACTTC. J is TRBJ2-7 and V is TRBV5-8; 9 bases are shared with TRBD1. Germline CDR1 and CDR2: SGHTS and YDEGEE. Unmatched junction bases numbered 10, after V lost 0 bases and J lost 3 bases. CDR3 length: 17 amino acids.

The CDR3 sequence: CASSLTSDSTETQYF. The CDR3 nucleotides read TGTGCCAGCAGCTTAACCAGTGACTCTACGGAGACCCAGTACTTC. V and J are TRBV7-3 and TRBJ2-5; no clear D gene. CDR3 length: 15 residues. The V gene's germline CDR1 is SGHTA and CDR2 FQGTGA. V was cut by 0 bases and J by 5 bases, with 13 bases left in between.

This clone was counted once. The CDR3 sequence is CSVPNGSGELFF. CDR3 bases: TGCAGCGTTCCCAACGGGAGCGGGGAGCTGTTTTTT. This chain links TRBV29-1 with TRBJ2-2; a weak D match, TRBD2 (6 bases). V was pared by 5 bases and J by 7 bases, with 11 bases between. The CDR3 contains 12 residues. In germline, CDR1 is SQVTM, CDR2 ANQGSEA.

The V call is TRBV7-9, the J call TRBJ2-3, with no clear D. V was shortened by 5 bases and J by 2 bases, with 14 bases between the two germline ends. Germline V gene lookup returns CDR1 SEHNR and CDR2 FQNEAQ (reference sequence). The CDR3 runs 15 residues. As DNA, the CDR3 is TGTGCCAGCAGCCTAATAAACAGTAACACAGATACGCAGTATTTT. Translated, it gives CASSLINSNTDTQYF.

V and J are TRBV6-4 and TRBJ2-2; tentative D call: TRBD1 (5 bases). Between the trimmed V and J ends, which lost 4 bases and 0 bases, there was a span of 6 bases. CDR3 length: 14 residues. From germline, CDR1 is MRHNA and CDR2 SNTAGT. CDR3 residues: CASSVTANTGELFF. CDR3 in DNA: TGTGCCAGCAGTGTGACAGCGAACACCGGGGAGCTGTTTTTT.

This CDR3 reads CSTRQGRYGYTF. In nucleotides, the CDR3 is TGCAGCACCCGACAGGGGAGGTATGGCTACACCTTC. V and J are TRBV29-1 and TRBJ1-2, with 8 bases that match TRBD1. CDR3 length equals 12 residues. In germline, CDR1 is SQVTM, CDR2 ANQGSEA. V shed 8 bases and J 5 bases; nucleotides not matched to a gene: 7.

The V call is TRBV5-4, the J call TRBJ2-7; the D gene is possibly TRBD2 (7 bases). The germline V gene has CDR1 SGHNT and CDR2 YYREEE (reference sequence). V dropped 7 bases and J dropped 1 base, with 21 bases sitting between them. This CDR3 is built from 16 residues. DNA for the CDR3: TGTGCCAGCCGCGGACAGAAAGGGACTACTTCCTACGAGCAGTACTTC. Translating gives CASRGQKGTTSYEQYF.

This clone appeared a single time. The gene calls are TRBV5-1 and TRBJ1-1; D gene uncertain. Germline V gene data show CDR1 as SGHRS and CDR2 as YFSETQ. The CDR3 consists of 15 residues. The V end was cut by 0 bases, the J end by 4 bases, with 13 bases between. The CDR3 reads CASSLVGGLVTEAFF. Here the CDR3 DNA reads TGCGCCAGCAGCTTGGTTGGAGGGCTGGTCACTGAAGCTTTCTTT.